The clone carrying this T cell receptor (beta chain) was found many times. These data originate in a study of identical twins. The CDR3 is made up of 11 amino acids. The germline V gene has CDR1 DFQATT and CDR2 SNEGSKA (reference sequence). V was pared by 6 bases and J by 5 bases, with 11 bases between. Each CDR3 protein gets one entry after TCRdb re-called the 5' RACE reads with MiXCR. The data show approximately 700,000 distinct CDR3 sequences, with 6.1% seen just once and 1.5% to 2% held by the top ten. The rearrangement joins TRBV20-1 to TRBJ2-7; D uncertain. The sequence was collected from a man aged 18 to 29 in good health. Input material: naive T cells sorted from blood. For the CDR3, the DNA is TGCAGTGCGGCTCCGTCCCACGAGCAGTACTTC. It specifies CSAAPSHEQYF.